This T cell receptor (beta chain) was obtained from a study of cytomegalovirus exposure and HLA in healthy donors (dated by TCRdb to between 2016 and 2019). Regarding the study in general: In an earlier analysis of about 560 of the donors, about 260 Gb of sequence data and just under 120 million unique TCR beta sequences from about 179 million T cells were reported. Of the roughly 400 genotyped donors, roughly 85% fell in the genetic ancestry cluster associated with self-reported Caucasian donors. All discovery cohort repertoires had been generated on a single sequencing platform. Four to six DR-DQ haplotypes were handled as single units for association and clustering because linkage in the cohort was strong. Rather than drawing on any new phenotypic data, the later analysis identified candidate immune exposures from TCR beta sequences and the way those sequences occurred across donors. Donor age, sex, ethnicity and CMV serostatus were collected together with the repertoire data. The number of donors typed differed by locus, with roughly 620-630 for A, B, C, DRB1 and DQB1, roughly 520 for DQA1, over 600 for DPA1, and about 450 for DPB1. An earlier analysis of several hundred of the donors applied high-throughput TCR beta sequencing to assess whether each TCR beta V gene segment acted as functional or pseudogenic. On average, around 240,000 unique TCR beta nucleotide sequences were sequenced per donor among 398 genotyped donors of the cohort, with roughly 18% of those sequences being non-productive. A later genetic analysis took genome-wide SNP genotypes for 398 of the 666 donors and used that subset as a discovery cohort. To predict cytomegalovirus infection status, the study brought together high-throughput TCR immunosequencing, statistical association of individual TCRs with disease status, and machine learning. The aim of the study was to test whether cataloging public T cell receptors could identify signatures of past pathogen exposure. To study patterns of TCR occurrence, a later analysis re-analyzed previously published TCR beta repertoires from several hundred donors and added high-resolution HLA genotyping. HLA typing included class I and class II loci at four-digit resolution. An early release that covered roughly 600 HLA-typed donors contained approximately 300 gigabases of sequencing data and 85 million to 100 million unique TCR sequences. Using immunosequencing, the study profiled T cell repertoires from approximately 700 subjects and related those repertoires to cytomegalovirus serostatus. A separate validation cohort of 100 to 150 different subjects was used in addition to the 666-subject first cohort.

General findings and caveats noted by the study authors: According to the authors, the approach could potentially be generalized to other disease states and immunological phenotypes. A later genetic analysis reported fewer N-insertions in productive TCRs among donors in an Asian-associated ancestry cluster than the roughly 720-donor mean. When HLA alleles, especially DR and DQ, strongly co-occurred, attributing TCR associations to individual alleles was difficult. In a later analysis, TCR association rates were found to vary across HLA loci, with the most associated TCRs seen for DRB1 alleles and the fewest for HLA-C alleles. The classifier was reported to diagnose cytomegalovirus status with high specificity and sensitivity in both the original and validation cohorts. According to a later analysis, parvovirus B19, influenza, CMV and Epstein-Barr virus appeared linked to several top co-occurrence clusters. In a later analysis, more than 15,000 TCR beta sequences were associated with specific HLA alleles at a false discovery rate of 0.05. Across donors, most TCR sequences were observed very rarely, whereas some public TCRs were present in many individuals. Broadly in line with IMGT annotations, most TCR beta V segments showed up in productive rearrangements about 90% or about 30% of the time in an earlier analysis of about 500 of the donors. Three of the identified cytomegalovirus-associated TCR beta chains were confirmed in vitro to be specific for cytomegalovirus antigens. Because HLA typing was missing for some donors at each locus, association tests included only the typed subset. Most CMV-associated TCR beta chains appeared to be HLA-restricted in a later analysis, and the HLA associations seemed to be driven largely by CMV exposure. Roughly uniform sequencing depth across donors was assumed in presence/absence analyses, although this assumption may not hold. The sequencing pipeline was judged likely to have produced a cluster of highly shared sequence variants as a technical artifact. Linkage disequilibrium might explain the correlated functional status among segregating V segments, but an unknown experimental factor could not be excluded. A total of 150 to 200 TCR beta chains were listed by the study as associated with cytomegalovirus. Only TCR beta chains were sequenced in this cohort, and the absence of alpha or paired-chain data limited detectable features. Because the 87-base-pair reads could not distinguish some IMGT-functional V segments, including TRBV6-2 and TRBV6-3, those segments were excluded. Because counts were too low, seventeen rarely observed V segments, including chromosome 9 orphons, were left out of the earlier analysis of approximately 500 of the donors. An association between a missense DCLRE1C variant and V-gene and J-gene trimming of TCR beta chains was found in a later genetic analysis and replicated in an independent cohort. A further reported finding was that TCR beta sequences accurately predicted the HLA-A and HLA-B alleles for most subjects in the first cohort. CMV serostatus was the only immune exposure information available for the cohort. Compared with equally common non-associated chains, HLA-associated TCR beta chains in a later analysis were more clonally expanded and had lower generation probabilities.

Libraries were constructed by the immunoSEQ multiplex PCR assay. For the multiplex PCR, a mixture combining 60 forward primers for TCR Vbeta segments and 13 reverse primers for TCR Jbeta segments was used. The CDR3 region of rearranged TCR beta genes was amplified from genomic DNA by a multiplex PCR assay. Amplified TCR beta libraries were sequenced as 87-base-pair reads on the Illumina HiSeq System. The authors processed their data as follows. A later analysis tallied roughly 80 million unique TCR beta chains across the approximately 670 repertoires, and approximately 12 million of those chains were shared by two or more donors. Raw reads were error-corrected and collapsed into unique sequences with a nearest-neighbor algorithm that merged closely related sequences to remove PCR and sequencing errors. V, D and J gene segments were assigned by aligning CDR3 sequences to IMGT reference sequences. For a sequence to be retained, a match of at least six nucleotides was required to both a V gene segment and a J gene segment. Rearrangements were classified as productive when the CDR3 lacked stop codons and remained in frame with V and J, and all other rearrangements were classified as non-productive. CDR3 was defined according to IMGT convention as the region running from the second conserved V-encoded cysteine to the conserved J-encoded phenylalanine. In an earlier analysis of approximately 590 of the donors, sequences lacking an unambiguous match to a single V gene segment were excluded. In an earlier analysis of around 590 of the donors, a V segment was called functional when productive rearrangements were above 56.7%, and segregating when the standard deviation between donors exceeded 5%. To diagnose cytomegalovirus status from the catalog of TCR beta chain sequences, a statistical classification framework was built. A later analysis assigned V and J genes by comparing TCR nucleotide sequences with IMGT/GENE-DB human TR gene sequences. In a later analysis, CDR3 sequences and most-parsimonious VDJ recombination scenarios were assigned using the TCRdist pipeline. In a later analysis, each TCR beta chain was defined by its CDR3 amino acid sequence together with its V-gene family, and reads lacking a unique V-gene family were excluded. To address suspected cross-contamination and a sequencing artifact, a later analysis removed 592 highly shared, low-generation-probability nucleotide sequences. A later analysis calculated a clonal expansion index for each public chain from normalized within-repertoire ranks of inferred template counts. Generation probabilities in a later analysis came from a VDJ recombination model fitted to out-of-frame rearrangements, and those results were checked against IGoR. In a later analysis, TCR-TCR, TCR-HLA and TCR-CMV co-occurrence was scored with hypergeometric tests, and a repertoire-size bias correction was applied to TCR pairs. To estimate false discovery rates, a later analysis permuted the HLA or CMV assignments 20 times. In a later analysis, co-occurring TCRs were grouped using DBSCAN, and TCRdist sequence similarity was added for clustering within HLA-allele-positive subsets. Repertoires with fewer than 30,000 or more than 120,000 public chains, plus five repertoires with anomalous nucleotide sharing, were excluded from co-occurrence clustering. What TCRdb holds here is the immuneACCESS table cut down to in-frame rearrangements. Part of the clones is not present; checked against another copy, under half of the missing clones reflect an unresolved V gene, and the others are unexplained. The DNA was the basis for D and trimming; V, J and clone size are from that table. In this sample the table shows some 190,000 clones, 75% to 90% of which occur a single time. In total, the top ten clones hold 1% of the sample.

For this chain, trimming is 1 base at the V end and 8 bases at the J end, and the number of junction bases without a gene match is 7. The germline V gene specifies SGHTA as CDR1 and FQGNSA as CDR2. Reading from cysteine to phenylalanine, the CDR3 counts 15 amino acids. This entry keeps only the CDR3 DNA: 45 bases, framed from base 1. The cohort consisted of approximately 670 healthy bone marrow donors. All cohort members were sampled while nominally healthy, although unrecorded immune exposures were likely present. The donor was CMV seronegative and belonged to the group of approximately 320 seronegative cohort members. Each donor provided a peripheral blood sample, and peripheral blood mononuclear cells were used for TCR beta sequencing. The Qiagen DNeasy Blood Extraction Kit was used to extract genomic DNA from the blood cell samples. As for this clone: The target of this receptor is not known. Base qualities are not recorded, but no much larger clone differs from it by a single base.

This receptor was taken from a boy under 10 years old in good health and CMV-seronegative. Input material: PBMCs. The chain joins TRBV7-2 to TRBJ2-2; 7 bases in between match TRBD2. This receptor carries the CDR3 CASSLVDKAGGELFF. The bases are TGTGCCAGCAGCTTAGTGGATAAAGCGGGAGGGGAGCTGTTTTTT.